Listed here are 8 T cell receptor beta chains from one sample, sequenced in a study of neurological immune-mediated disorders. Each CDR3 protein gets one entry after TCRdb re-called the 5' RACE reads with MiXCR. The profile shows some 83,000 distinct CDR3 sequences, about 2.5% of them singletons. The sample comprised PBMCs. The source of these receptors is a woman younger than 45 with multiple sclerosis.

This clonotype was seen many times. This chain links TRBV6-2 or TRBV6-3 with TRBJ2-1; D is ambiguous. The CDR3 has 12 residues. From germline, CDR1 is MNHEY and CDR2 SVGEGT. V shed 4 bases and J shed 4 bases, with 5 bases lying between them. The CDR3 bases are TGTGCCAGCAGTTGGGGATACAATGAGCAGTTCTTC. Translating gives CASSWGYNEQFF.

This clonotype was seen many times. The J gene is TRBJ2-1, the V gene TRBV7-8; 11 bases are shared with TRBD2. The CDR3 has 16 residues. Trimming took 0 bases from V and 9 from J; bases not matched to a gene: 7. CDR1 and CDR2 (germline): SGHVS, FQNEAQ. This CDR3 reads CASSLARASGRSEQFF. The CDR3 bases are TGTGCCAGCAGCTTAGCGCGGGCTAGCGGGAGGAGTGAGCAGTTCTTC.

This clonotype has a count of ten or more. This chain uses TRBV6-5 with TRBJ2-1; 7 bases line up with TRBD2. The V gene's germline CDR1 is MNHEY and CDR2 SVGAGI. This CDR3 contains 13 residues. V trimming: 5 bases; J trimming: 4 bases; junction bases outside the gene matches: 2. The CDR3 DNA is TGTGCCAGCAGTCGCGGGAGTTACAATGAGCAGTTCTTC. Translating it yields CASSRGSYNEQFF.

This clonotype was recorded at least ten times. This chain uses TRBV27 with TRBJ1-1; D might be TRBD1 (6 bases). The CDR3 has 15 amino acids. V was shortened by 5 bases and J by 1 base, with 14 bases between the two germline ends. Germline V lookup: CDR1 MNHEY, CDR2 SMNVEV (reference sequence). The CDR3 nucleotides are TGTGCCAGCAGTAAAAATCGGGGGCAGAACACTGAAGCTTTCTTT. Translation: CASSKNRGQNTEAFF.

This clonotype was counted many times. The chain links TRBV29-1 to TRBJ2-7; a possible D gene is TRBD1 (6 bases). Trimming shortened V by 4 bases and J by 1 base, and 17 bases separated the two germline ends. The CDR3 loop spans 15 amino acids. Germline CDR1 and CDR2: SQVTM and ANQGSEA. CDR3 protein: CSVGSPTGWSYEQYF. The CDR3 coding sequence is TGCAGCGTTGGGAGCCCGACAGGTTGGTCCTACGAGCAGTACTTC.

This clonotype was seen many times. V is TRBV25-1 and J is TRBJ1-1; 7 nucleotides line up with TRBD1. The germline V gene encodes CDR1 MGHDK and CDR2 SYGVNS. V dropped 4 bases and J dropped 3; count of bases not matched to a gene: 2. The CDR3 runs 13 residues. The CDR3 spells CASSAGQYTEAFF. The CDR3, as DNA: TGTGCCAGCAGTGCGGGACAGTACACTGAAGCTTTCTTT.

This clonotype was recorded many times. The chain joins TRBV20-1 to TRBJ1-2; 7 bases fit TRBD1. This CDR3 has 14 residues. Germline CDR1 reads DFQATT; CDR2 reads SNEGSKA (reference sequence). Trimming at V came to 4 bases and at J to 2 bases, leaving 7 bases not matched to a gene. The CDR3 DNA sequence: TGCAGTGCTAAACCGGAGGGGGCAAACTATGGCTACACCTTC. Translating gives CSAKPEGANYGYTF.

The table lists this clonotype with many counts. The J gene is TRBJ2-5, the V gene TRBV20-1; no clear D. Germline V gives CDR1 DFQATT, CDR2 SNEGSKA (reference sequence). V lost 0 bases to trimming and J lost 8 bases, with 7 bases between them. CDR3 length: 11 amino acids. The CDR3 sequence: CSARDPGTQYF. CDR3 nucleotide sequence: TGCAGTGCTAGAGATCCAGGCACCCAGTACTTC.